This TCR beta chain came from a study of cytomegalovirus exposure and HLA in healthy donors. General study results and limits: Most of the TCR beta V segments (in an earlier analysis) were productive either about 90% or about 30% of the time.

The CDR3 has 11 amino acids. The V end was cut by 5 bases, the J end by 8 bases, with 10 bases between. Germline V CDR1 and CDR2: SGHNT, YYREEE (reference sequence). This clone was counted a single time. The antigen remains undetermined. PCR involved 60 Vbeta and 13 Jbeta primers. Repertoires were generated with immunoSEQ multiplex PCR, while TCRdb's copy carries only in-frame clones and drops some. The sample consists of 120,000 or so clones, under 85% of them appearing once. What was sequenced was PBMCs. The gene calls are TRBV5-4 and TRBJ1-2; D not resolved. This receptor was taken from a human donor in good health. The CDR3 protein is CASSFGRGYTF. The DNA for the CDR3 is TGTGCCAGCAGTTTTGGGAGGGGCTACACCTTC.